The clone carrying this TCR beta chain was found a few times. The method was immunoSEQ multiplex PCR; TCRdb's version includes in-frame clones alone and lacks a portion of them. The sample contains about 160,000 clones, approximately 82% of which appear only once. These data are taken from a study of blood T cell repertoires in COVID-19. Germline V gives CDR1 KGHSH, CDR2 LQKENI. The CDR3 is made up of 15 amino acids. Trimming took off 3 bases at V and 8 bases at J, with 17 bases between the two ends. The gene calls are TRBV18 and TRBJ2-4, with D perhaps matching TRBD1 (5 bases). The receptor comes from a woman aged 50 to 60 in a cohort exposed to, infected with or recovered from COVID-19 (not recorded which). Sequenced: PBMCs or T cells enriched from blood (not recorded which). The CDR3 nucleotides are TGTGCCAGCTCACCCCTGTCAGGGTCTGGGGACATTCAGTACTTC. Translated, it gives CASSPLSGSGDIQYF.